These T cell receptor beta chains were read from a single sample in a study of T cell changes during pregnancy in multiple sclerosis. Sequencing was performed with immunoSEQ multiplex PCR; in TCRdb, only in-frame clones are kept and a portion is missing. The sample has about 110,000 clones; approximately 91% are singletons. This material consisted of peripheral blood, taken after pregnancy. These receptors all come from a female donor with multiple sclerosis, enrolled in a pregnancy study. The CDR3 runs from the conserved cysteine through the conserved F or W. A D gene is named only where the DNA matches it firmly. Expanded clones are given a class, and other clones once, few, many or no size at all.

D: TRBD1
V: TRBV5-4
size: -
J: TRBJ1-2
CDR3: CASSINGTGNYGYTF
DNA: TGTGCCAGCAGCATCAACGGGACAGGGAACTATGGCTACACCTTC

D: -
V: TRBV5-1
size: -
J: TRBJ1-6
CDR3: CASRSEERYNSPLHF
DNA: TGCGCCAGCAGGTCGGAGGAACGTTATAATTCACCCCTCCACTTT

D: TRBD1
V: TRBV6-5
size: -
J: TRBJ1-4
CDR3: CASSSGGADNEKLFF
DNA: TGTGCCAGCAGTTCAGGGGGCGCGGATAATGAAAAACTGTTTTTT

D: -
V: TRBV25-1
size: -
J: TRBJ2-3
CDR3: CASSEPLGTASTDTQYF
DNA: TGTGCCAGCAGTGAGCCCCTGGGGACTGCTAGCACAGATACGCAGTATTTT

D: TRBD1
V: TRBV9
size: -
J: TRBJ1-1
CDR3: CASSSPTGVSTEAFF
DNA: TGTGCCAGCAGCTCGCCTACAGGGGTGAGCACTGAAGCTTTCTTT

D: TRBD1
V: TRBV6-6
size: -
J: TRBJ1-2
CDR3: CASSALGQGKDGYTF
DNA: TGTGCCAGCAGTGCCCTAGGACAGGGCAAGGATGGCTACACCTTC

D: TRBD2
V: TRBV29-1
size: -
J: TRBJ2-5
CDR3: CSAAGVMALETQYF
DNA: TGCAGCGCGGCGGGGGTAATGGCATTGGAGACCCAGTACTTC

D: -
V: TRBV29-1
size: -
J: TRBJ1-1
CDR3: CSVKQGSTEAFF
DNA: TGCAGCGTGAAACAGGGTAGCACTGAAGCTTTCTTT

D: TRBD1
V: TRBV7-9
size: -
J: TRBJ2-5
CDR3: CASSQDRGETQYF
DNA: TGTGCCAGCAGCCAGGACAGGGGGGAGACCCAGTACTTC

D: TRBD1
V: TRBV4-1
size: -
J: TRBJ1-2
CDR3: CASSPEGQGTFGYTF
DNA: TGCGCCAGCAGCCCCGAGGGACAGGGGACGTTCGGCTACACCTTC

D: TRBD1
V: TRBV5-6
size: -
J: TRBJ2-4
CDR3: CASSRQGPNIQYF
DNA: TGTGCCAGCAGCCGACAGGGTCCCAACATTCAGTACTTC

D: -
V: TRBV6-5
size: -
J: TRBJ2-7
CDR3: CASSYSNSGSIYEQYF
DNA: TGTGCCAGCAGTTACTCGAATTCAGGGTCGATCTACGAGCAGTACTTC

D: TRBD2
V: TRBV5-1
size: -
J: TRBJ2-5
CDR3: CASSLGTSGGQETQYF
DNA: TGCGCCAGCAGCTTGGGGACTAGCGGGGGGCAAGAGACCCAGTACTTC

D: -
V: TRBV7-9
size: -
J: TRBJ2-2
CDR3: CASSYRGGLAGELFF
DNA: TGTGCCAGCAGCTACCGTGGGGGCTTGGCCGGGGAGCTGTTTTTT

D: TRBD1
V: TRBV18
size: -
J: TRBJ1-1
CDR3: CASSPWKGAGNTEAFF
DNA: TGTGCCAGCTCACCATGGAAGGGGGCTGGGAACACTGAAGCTTTCTTT

D: -
V: TRBV18
size: -
J: TRBJ1-5
CDR3: CASSHDRTDSNQPQHF
DNA: TGTGCCAGCTCACACGACAGAACCGATAGCAATCAGCCCCAGCATTTT

D: -
V: TRBV11-1
size: -
J: TRBJ1-2
CDR3: CASSITESFGYTF
DNA: TGTGCCAGCAGCATTACAGAATCATTTGGCTACACCTTC

D: -
V: TRBV30
size: once
J: TRBJ2-3
CDR3: CAWSRRGDTQYF
DNA: TGTGCCTGGAGCCGGAGGGGAGATACGCAGTATTTT

D: TRBD1
V: TRBV2
size: -
J: TRBJ2-2
CDR3: CASREPRGPNTGELFF
DNA: TGTGCCAGCAGGGAACCCAGGGGGCCGAACACCGGGGAGCTGTTTTTT

D: -
V: TRBV4-2
size: -
J: TRBJ1-3
CDR3: CASSQDWTVSGNTIYF
DNA: TGTGCCAGCAGCCAAGATTGGACAGTCTCTGGAAACACCATATATTTT

D: TRBD2
V: TRBV9
size: -
J: TRBJ2-5
CDR3: CASSRLAGVQETQYF
DNA: TGTGCCAGCAGCAGACTAGCGGGGGTACAAGAGACCCAGTACTTC

D: -
V: TRBV6-1
size: -
J: TRBJ1-2
CDR3: CASSEPATGMGYGYTF
DNA: TGTGCCAGCAGTGAACCCGCCACAGGGATGGGCTATGGCTACACCTTC

D: -
V: TRBV5-4
size: -
J: TRBJ2-1
CDR3: CASSYVGGYNEQFF
DNA: TGTGCCAGCAGTTATGTGGGGGGCTACAATGAGCAGTTCTTC

D: -
V: TRBV5-1
size: once
J: TRBJ2-7
CDR3: CASGQGDTYEQYF
DNA: TGCGCCAGCGGACAAGGGGATACCTACGAGCAGTACTTC

D: -
V: TRBV6-5
size: -
J: TRBJ2-3
CDR3: CASTNTDTQYF
DNA: TGTGCCAGCACTAATACAGATACGCAGTATTTT

D: TRBD1
V: TRBV6-1
size: -
J: TRBJ2-7
CDR3: CASSDRGTGGSYEQYF
DNA: TGTGCCAGCAGTGACCGCGGGACAGGGGGGTCCTACGAGCAGTACTTC

D: TRBD1
V: TRBV6-1
size: -
J: TRBJ1-5
CDR3: CASSDYTGQSNQPQHF
DNA: TGTGCCAGCAGTGATTATACGGGACAGAGCAATCAGCCCCAGCATTTT

D: -
V: TRBV5-1
size: -
J: TRBJ1-2
CDR3: CASSLAGTNYGYTF
DNA: TGCGCCAGCAGCTTGGCAGGGACAAACTATGGCTACACCTTC

D: -
V: TRBV19
size: -
J: TRBJ1-2
CDR3: CASSILPDSNYGYTF
DNA: TGTGCCAGTAGTATTCTGCCAGACTCTAACTATGGCTACACCTTC

D: -
V: TRBV19
size: -
J: TRBJ1-6
CDR3: CASSWTYNNSPLHF
DNA: TGTGCCAGTAGTTGGACATATAATAATTCACCCCTCCACTTT

D: TRBD1
V: TRBV5-1
size: -
J: TRBJ1-3
CDR3: CASSTWTGTGSSGNTIYF
DNA: TGCGCCAGCAGCACGTGGACCGGGACAGGATCCTCTGGAAACACCATATATTTT

D: -
V: TRBV19
size: -
J: TRBJ1-1
CDR3: CASRNRENTEAFF
DNA: TGTGCCAGTAGAAACAGGGAGAACACTGAAGCTTTCTTT

D: -
V: TRBV10-2
size: -
J: TRBJ1-2
CDR3: CASSESRLYYGYTF
DNA: TGCGCCAGCAGTGAGTCGCGGTTGTACTATGGCTACACCTTC

D: TRBD2
V: TRBV9
size: once
J: TRBJ2-1
CDR3: CASSVGGGSTHEQFF
DNA: TGTGCCAGCAGCGTAGGGGGGGGTTCAACACATGAGCAGTTCTTC

D: TRBD1
V: TRBV25-1
size: -
J: TRBJ1-1
CDR3: CASWRGHLGQGLWTEAFF
DNA: TGTGCCAGCTGGCGGGGGCACCTGGGACAGGGGTTATGGACTGAAGCTTTCTTT

D: -
V: TRBV19
size: -
J: TRBJ1-5
CDR3: CASSIGRQNHQPQHF
DNA: TGTGCCAGTAGTATAGGCCGACAGAATCATCAGCCCCAGCATTTT

D: -
V: TRBV4-2
size: -
J: TRBJ1-1
CDR3: CASSQASPGNTEAFF
DNA: TGTGCCAGCAGCCAAGCCTCCCCGGGGAACACTGAAGCTTTCTTT

D: TRBD1
V: TRBV27
size: -
J: TRBJ2-4
CDR3: CASNPRAPGQGVGLAKNIQYF
DNA: TGTGCCAGCAACCCCCGAGCCCCGGGACAGGGGGTGGGATTAGCCAAAAACATTCAGTACTTC

D: TRBD1
V: TRBV19
size: -
J: TRBJ1-6
CDR3: CASSNNRGNSPLHF
DNA: TGTGCCAGTAGTAATAACAGGGGAAACTCACCCCTCCACTTT

D: TRBD2
V: TRBV6-5
size: -
J: TRBJ2-2
CDR3: CASLGGRELFF
DNA: TGTGCCAGCTTGGGAGGGAGGGAGCTGTTTTTT

D: TRBD2
V: TRBV5-4
size: -
J: TRBJ2-3
CDR3: CASSYRTSGDTDTQYF
DNA: TGTGCCAGCAGCTATCGGACTAGCGGGGACACAGATACGCAGTATTTT

D: TRBD1
V: TRBV6-1
size: -
J: TRBJ1-6
CDR3: CASSRDRAVHSPLHF
DNA: TGTGCCAGCAGCCGAGACAGGGCCGTACATTCACCCCTCCACTTT

D: TRBD1
V: TRBV29-1
size: -
J: TRBJ1-1
CDR3: CSYTGTANTEAFF
DNA: TGCAGCTATACCGGGACAGCGAACACTGAAGCTTTCTTT

D: -
V: TRBV4-1
size: once
J: TRBJ1-3
CDR3: CASSQLTTDRISGNTIYF
DNA: TGCGCCAGCAGCCAACTTACTACTGACAGAATCTCTGGAAACACCATATATTTT